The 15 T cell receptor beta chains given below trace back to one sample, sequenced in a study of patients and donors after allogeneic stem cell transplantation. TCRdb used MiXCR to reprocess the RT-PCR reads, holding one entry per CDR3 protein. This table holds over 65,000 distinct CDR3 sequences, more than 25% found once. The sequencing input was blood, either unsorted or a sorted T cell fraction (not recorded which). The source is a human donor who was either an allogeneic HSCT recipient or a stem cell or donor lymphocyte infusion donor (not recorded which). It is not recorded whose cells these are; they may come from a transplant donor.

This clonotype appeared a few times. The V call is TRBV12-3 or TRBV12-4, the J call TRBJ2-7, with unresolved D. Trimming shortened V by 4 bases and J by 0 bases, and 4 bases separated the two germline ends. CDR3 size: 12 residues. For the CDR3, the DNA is TGTGCCAGCAGTTACTACTCCTACGAGCAGTACTTC. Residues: CASSYYSYEQYF.

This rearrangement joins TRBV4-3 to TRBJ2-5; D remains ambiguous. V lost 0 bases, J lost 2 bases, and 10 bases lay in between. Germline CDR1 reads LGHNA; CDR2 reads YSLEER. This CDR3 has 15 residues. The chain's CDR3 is CASSQDRLGQETQYF. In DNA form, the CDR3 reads TGCGCCAGCAGCCAAGATCGGCTGGGACAAGAGACCCAGTACTTC.

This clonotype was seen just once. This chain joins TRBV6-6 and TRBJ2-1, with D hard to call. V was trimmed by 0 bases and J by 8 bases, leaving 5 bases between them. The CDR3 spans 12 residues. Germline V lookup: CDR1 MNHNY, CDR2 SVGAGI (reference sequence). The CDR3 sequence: CASSYSNDEQFF. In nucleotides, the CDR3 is TGTGCCAGCAGTTACTCGAATGATGAGCAGTTCTTC.

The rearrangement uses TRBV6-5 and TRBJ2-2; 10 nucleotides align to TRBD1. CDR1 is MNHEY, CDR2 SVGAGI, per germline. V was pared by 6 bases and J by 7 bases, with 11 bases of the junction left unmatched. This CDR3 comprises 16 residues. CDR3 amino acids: CASSPRDRGNGGELFF. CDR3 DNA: TGTGCCAGCAGCCCTAGGGACAGGGGAAATGGCGGGGAGCTGTTTTTT.

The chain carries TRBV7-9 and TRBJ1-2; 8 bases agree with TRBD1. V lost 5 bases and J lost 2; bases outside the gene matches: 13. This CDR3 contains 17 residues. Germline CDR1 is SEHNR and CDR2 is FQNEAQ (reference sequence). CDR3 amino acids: CASSHEPRDRLNYGYTF. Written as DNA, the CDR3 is TGTGCCAGCAGCCACGAGCCCCGGGACAGGCTAAACTATGGCTACACCTTC.

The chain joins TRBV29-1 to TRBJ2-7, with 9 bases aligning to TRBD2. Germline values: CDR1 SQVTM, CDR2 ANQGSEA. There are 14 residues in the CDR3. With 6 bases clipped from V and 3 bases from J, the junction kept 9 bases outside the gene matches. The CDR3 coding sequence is TGCAGCGTCCCCACGCGGGGGGGCGGCTACGAGCAGTACTTC. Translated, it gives CSVPTRGGGYEQYF.

The CDR3 DNA reads TGTGCCACCAGCAGGCCGGGACTACCGAACACCGGGGAGCTGTTTTTT. Amino acids: CATSRPGLPNTGELFF. The rearrangement joins TRBV15 to TRBJ2-2, with 7 bases fitting TRBD2. This CDR3 is built from 16 residues. The germline gives CDR1 LNHNV, CDR2 YYDKDF (reference sequence). V lost 3 bases, J lost 0 bases, and 4 bases stayed unmatched.

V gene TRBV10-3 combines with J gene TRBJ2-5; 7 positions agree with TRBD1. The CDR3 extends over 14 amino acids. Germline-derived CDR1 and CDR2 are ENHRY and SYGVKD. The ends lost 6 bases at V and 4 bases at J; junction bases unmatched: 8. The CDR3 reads CAISRDRDGETQYF. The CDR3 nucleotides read TGTGCCATCAGCCGCGACAGGGACGGAGAGACCCAGTACTTC.

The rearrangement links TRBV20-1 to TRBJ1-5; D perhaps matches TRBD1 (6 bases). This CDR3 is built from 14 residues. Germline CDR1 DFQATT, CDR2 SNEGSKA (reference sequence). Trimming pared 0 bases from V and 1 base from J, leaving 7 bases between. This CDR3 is CSAREDSSNQPQHF. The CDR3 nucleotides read TGCAGTGCTAGAGAGGACAGCAGCAATCAGCCCCAGCATTTT.

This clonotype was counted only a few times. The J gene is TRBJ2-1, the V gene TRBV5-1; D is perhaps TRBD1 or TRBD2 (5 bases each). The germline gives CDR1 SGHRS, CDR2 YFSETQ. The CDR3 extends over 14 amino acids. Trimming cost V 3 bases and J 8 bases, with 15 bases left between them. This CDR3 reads CASSWEEGYDEQFF. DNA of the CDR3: TGCGCCAGCAGCTGGGAAGAGGGGTACGATGAGCAGTTCTTC.

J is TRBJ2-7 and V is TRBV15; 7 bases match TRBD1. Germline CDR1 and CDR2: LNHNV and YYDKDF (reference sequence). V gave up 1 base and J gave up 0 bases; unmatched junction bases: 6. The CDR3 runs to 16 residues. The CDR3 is CATSRAGDRSSYEQYF. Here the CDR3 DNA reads TGTGCCACCAGCAGAGCAGGGGACAGAAGCTCCTACGAGCAGTACTTC.

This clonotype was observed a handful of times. The CDR3 is CASSLGSNQPQHF. Here the CDR3 DNA reads TGTGCCAGCAGCTTAGGGAGTAATCAGCCCCAGCATTTT. V gene TRBV11-2 combines with J gene TRBJ1-5, with D unresolved. This CDR3 has 13 residues. Germline values: CDR1 SGHAT, CDR2 FQNNGV. Trimming took 1 base from V and 4 from J, leaving 5 bases between them.

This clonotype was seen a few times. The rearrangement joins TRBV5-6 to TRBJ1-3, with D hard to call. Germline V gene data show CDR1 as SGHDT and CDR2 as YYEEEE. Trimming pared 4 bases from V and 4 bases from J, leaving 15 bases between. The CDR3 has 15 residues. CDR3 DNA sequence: TGTGCCAGCAGCCAAGCAAGAAGGTTGGGAAACACCATATATTTT. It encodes CASSQARRLGNTIYF.

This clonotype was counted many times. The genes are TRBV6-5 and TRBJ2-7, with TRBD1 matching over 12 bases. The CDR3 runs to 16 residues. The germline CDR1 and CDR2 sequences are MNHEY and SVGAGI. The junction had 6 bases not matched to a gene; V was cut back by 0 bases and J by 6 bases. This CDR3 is CASSYSLGTGGSEQYF. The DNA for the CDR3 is TGTGCCAGCAGTTACTCATTAGGGACAGGGGGCTCCGAGCAGTACTTC.

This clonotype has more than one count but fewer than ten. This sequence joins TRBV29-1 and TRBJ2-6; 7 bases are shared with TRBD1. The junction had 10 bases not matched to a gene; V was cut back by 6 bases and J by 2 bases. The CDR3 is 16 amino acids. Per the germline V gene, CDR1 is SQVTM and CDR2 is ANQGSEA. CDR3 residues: CSVGRGSLAGANVLTF. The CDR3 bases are TGCAGCGTGGGCAGGGGGAGTCTAGCTGGGGCCAACGTCCTGACTTTC.